Below are 21 T cell receptor beta chains sequenced from a single sample in a study of T cell repertoires in cytomegalovirus infection. MiXCR, run by TCRdb on the reads, gives a single entry per CDR3 protein. The sample records a few hundred thousand distinct CDR3 sequences, about 42% being singletons. For these TCRs, the target antigens are not known. The sample here was cultured PBMCs, taken from culture after CMV antigen stimulation. Every receptor here comes from a human donor in good health (CMV status not recorded). Some clones in this sample may be carry-over from other donors' samples.

The chain couples TRBV7-3 to TRBJ1-3, with 7 bases fitting TRBD1. Germline V gene lookup returns CDR1 SGHTA and CDR2 FQGTGA. V was clipped by 6 bases and J by 0 bases; unmatched bases: 5. The CDR3 runs 15 residues. CDR3 loop: CASRRGTASGNTIYF. CDR3 nucleotides: TGTGCCAGCAGACGAGGGACAGCCTCTGGAAACACCATATATTTT.

The sample holds a few counts of this clonotype. The V gene is TRBV7-8, the J gene TRBJ2-7; D is unresolved. This CDR3 region has 13 residues. The V and J ends lost 2 bases and 5 bases respectively, with 10 bases between them. The germline V gene encodes CDR1 SGHVS and CDR2 FQNEAQ. The CDR3 here is CASSLSISNEQYF. CDR3 in DNA: TGTGCCAGCAGCTTATCCATAAGCAACGAGCAGTACTTC. Variable domain in full (rest from reference TRBV7-8 and TRBJ2-7): GAGVSQSPRYKVAKRGQDVALRCDPISGHVSLFWYQQALGQGPEFLTYFQNEAQLDKSGLPSDRFFAERPEGSVSTLKIQRTQQEDSAVYLCASSLSISNEQYFGPGTRLTVT.

This clonotype was found a few times. J is TRBJ2-1 and V is TRBV11-2; weak D call: TRBD1 (6 bases). Looked up from germline, CDR1 is SGHAT and CDR2 is FQNNGV. The CDR3 has 14 amino acids. Deletions cut 5 bases from V and 4 bases from J, with 12 bases between. The CDR3 sequence is CASSPRDNYNEQFF. The DNA for the CDR3 is TGTGCCAGCAGCCCCCGGGACAATTACAATGAGCAGTTCTTC.

This chain connects TRBV7-6 to TRBJ2-7, with 9 bases identical to TRBD1. After removal of 4 bases from V and 2 bases from J, the junction contained 6 bases not matched to a gene. The CDR3 loop spans 15 amino acids. CDR1 is SGHVS, CDR2 FNYEAQ, per germline. This chain's CDR3 is CASSSGRDRAYEQYF. The CDR3 region has the DNA TGTGCCAGCAGCTCCGGCCGGGACAGGGCCTACGAGCAGTACTTC.

V usage is TRBV5-5 and J usage is TRBJ2-3, with TRBD2 identical over 9 bases. The CDR3 length is 16 residues. The ends lost 2 bases at V and 5 bases at J; junction bases unmatched: 9. Germline loops: CDR1 SGHKS, CDR2 YYEKEE (reference sequence). CDR3 loop: CASSLGTSRKRDTQYF. The CDR3 DNA follows: TGTGCCAGCAGCTTAGGGACTAGCAGGAAAAGAGATACGCAGTATTTT.

The chain links TRBV28 to TRBJ1-3; D unclear. Germline CDR1 and CDR2: MDHEN and SYDVKM. The length of the CDR3 is 14 residues. Trimming pared 6 bases from V and 0 bases from J, leaving 9 bases between. CDR3: CASRGWSSGNTIYF. CDR3 sequence (DNA): TGTGCCAGCAGGGGCTGGAGCTCTGGAAACACCATATATTTT.

This clonotype was counted a few times. V is TRBV9 and J is TRBJ2-5, with D possibly TRBD1 on 6 matching bases. Germline-derived CDR1 and CDR2 are SGDLS and YYNGEE. The V end lost 0 bases, the J end lost 5 bases, and 11 bases lay between the germline ends. This CDR3 region has 14 residues. CDR3 in DNA: TGTGCCAGCAGCGTAGTCTTGGGGGCTGAGACCCAGTACTTC. This encodes CASSVVLGAETQYF.

This chain joins TRBV12-3 or TRBV12-4 and TRBJ2-1, with TRBD2 identical over 11 bases. V dropped 5 bases and J dropped 2; count of bases not matched to a gene: 11. There are 18 residues in the CDR3. CDR3 region: CASSARLAGRGAYNEQFF. As DNA, the CDR3 is TGTGCCAGCAGTGCACGACTAGCGGGGAGGGGCGCCTACAATGAGCAGTTCTTC.

The V call is TRBV6-1, the J call TRBJ2-1; 8 bases are a match to TRBD2. The length of the CDR3 is 19 residues. Germline CDR1 MNHNS, CDR2 SASEGT. After removal of 5 bases from V and 1 base from J, the junction contained 16 bases not matched to a gene. CDR3 DNA sequence: TGTGCCAGCAGTTCGTCCCCATTTCGGGAGGGCTTTTCCTACAATGAGCAGTTCTTC. Its translation: CASSSSPFREGFSYNEQFF.

This clonotype has a handful of counts. The chain carries TRBV28 and TRBJ1-5; possible D gene TRBD1, 6 bases. The V gene lost 6 bases and the J gene lost 1 base, with 13 bases spanning the gap. The germline CDR1 and CDR2 sequences are MDHEN and SYDVKM. This CDR3 spans 15 amino acids. CDR3 amino acids: CASSHRQASNQPQHF. CDR3 sequence (DNA): TGTGCCAGCAGCCATAGACAGGCAAGCAATCAGCCCCAGCATTTT.

This clonotype was recorded a few times. The chain employs TRBV7-9 and TRBJ1-2; D is possibly TRBD1 (6 bases). The length of the CDR3 is 14 residues. The ends were cut back, 1 base at V and 4 bases at J, with 10 bases in the middle. Germline V gene data show CDR1 as SEHNR and CDR2 as FQNEAQ (reference sequence). The CDR3 bases are TGTGCCAGCAGCTTAGTGGGGGGCCTCTATGGCTACACCTTC. This encodes CASSLVGGLYGYTF.

The chain joins TRBV5-4 to TRBJ2-5; D may be TRBD2 (5 bases). Trimming stripped 1 base from V and 7 bases from J, with 17 bases between. Germline assignment: CDR1 SGHNT and CDR2 YYREEE (reference sequence). This CDR3 spans 15 amino acids. CDR3: CASSLRGPARGTQYF. The CDR3 DNA is TGTGCCAGCAGCTTGAGAGGGCCAGCCAGAGGGACCCAGTACTTC.

The chain employs TRBV6-1 and TRBJ1-2, with D tentatively TRBD1 (6 bases). V was trimmed by 7 bases and J by 4 bases, leaving 13 bases between them. The CDR3 is made up of 13 amino acids. Germline CDR1 is MNHNS and CDR2 is SASEGT. The DNA for the CDR3 is TGTGCCAGCAAGGGTCGGACAGTCTATGGCTACACCTTC. Protein product: CASKGRTVYGYTF.

This chain connects TRBV29-1 to TRBJ2-3, with 7 bases matching TRBD1. CDR1 and CDR2 from the germline V gene are SQVTM and ANQGSEA. This CDR3 region has 13 residues. V dropped 6 bases and J dropped 3; count of bases not matched to a gene: 6. The CDR3 reads CSVTGMGTDTQYF. CDR3 in DNA: TGCAGCGTGACAGGGATGGGGACAGATACGCAGTATTTT.

This clonotype has just one count. This chain connects TRBV5-1 to TRBJ2-1; the match to TRBD2 covers 8 bases. The CDR3 sequence is 14 residues long. V was clipped by 2 bases and J by 8 bases; unmatched bases: 6. Looked up from germline, CDR1 is SGHRS and CDR2 is YFSETQ. CDR3 loop: CASSLREGPYEQFF. The DNA for the CDR3 is TGCGCCAGCAGCTTACGGGAGGGCCCCTATGAGCAGTTCTTC.

CDR3 sequence reads: CASRALAGGEQYF. As DNA, the CDR3 is TGTGCCAGTCGTGCACTAGCAGGGGGCGAGCAGTACTTC. This chain connects TRBV7-2 to TRBJ2-7; the D gene is possibly TRBD1 (7 bases). From germline, CDR1 is SGHTA and CDR2 FQGNSA. Trimming stripped 9 bases from V and 6 bases from J, with 18 bases between. This CDR3 contains 13 residues.

DNA of the CDR3: TGTGCCAGCAGCTTACGACAGGGTCGATACGAGCAGTACTTC. Protein: CASSLRQGRYEQYF. The chain uses TRBV7-6 and TRBJ2-7; 7 bases match TRBD1. Trimming took 2 bases from V and 4 from J; bases not matched to a gene: 5. The CDR3 loop spans 14 amino acids. CDR1 SGHVS and CDR2 FNYEAQ come from the germline V gene.

The V and J genes are TRBV4-2 and TRBJ2-1; possibly TRBD2 for D (6 bases). There are 15 residues in the CDR3. The V end was cut by 1 base, the J end by 9 bases, with 16 bases between. CDR1 is LGHNA, CDR2 YNFKEQ, per germline. Written as DNA, the CDR3 is TGTGCCAGCAGCCAAGGTGATGGTTGGGGAGGTGAGCAGTTCTTC. Translating it yields CASSQGDGWGGEQFF.

As to this clonotype: The junction shows a germline mismatch at one end, possibly a read error. The V call is TRBV7-2, the J call TRBJ2-3, with a weak D call TRBD2 (6 bases). Germline V gives CDR1 SGHTA, CDR2 FQGNSA. The CDR3 extends over 14 amino acids. This CDR3 reads CASSREWGTDTQYF. CDR3 coding DNA: TGCGCCAGTAGCCGGGAGTGGGGCACAGATACGCAGTATTTT.

This clonotype showed up just a few times. The chain joins TRBV6-2 or TRBV6-3 to TRBJ2-1; 7 nucleotides match TRBD2. Per germline, CDR1 MNHEY and CDR2 SVGEGT. The trim removed 2 bases at V and 2 bases at J, leaving 9 bases unmatched. This CDR3 comprises 17 residues. The CDR3 sequence: CASSYPGLGLAYNEQFF. The CDR3 coding sequence is TGTGCCAGCAGTTACCCCGGACTAGGTTTAGCCTACAATGAGCAGTTCTTC.

This clonotype appeared many times. This chain uses TRBV7-2 with TRBJ2-3; a weak D match, TRBD2 (5 bases). The CDR3 contains 14 residues. In germline, CDR1 is SGHTA, CDR2 FQGNSA. The V end lost 2 bases, the J end lost 0 bases, and 6 bases lay between the germline ends. CDR3 nucleotide sequence: TGTGCCAGCAGCTTATCGGGGAGCACAGATACGCAGTATTTT. Amino acids: CASSLSGSTDTQYF.